This passage covers 15 T cell receptor beta chains from one sample sequenced in a study of blood T cell repertoires in COVID-19. Here immunoSEQ multiplex PCR was the method, and the copy in TCRdb shows in-frame clones only, minus some. Seen here are 400,000 or so clones, around 87% observed once, and the top ten hold approximately 1.9%. Sequenced: PBMCs or T cells enriched from blood (not recorded which). These receptors were taken from a man in his forties in a cohort exposed to, infected with or recovered from COVID-19 (not recorded which).

V and J are TRBV27 and TRBJ2-7, with 10 nucleotides matching TRBD2. CDR1 and CDR2 (germline): MNHEY, SMNVEV (reference sequence). CDR3 length equals 13 residues. The V gene end was trimmed by 5 bases and the J gene end by 3 bases; junction bases not matched to a gene: 1. The CDR3 bases are TGTGCCAGCAGTAGACTAGCGGGCTACGAGCAGTACTTC. This sequence encodes CASSRLAGYEQYF.

The V and J genes are TRBV28 and TRBJ1-5, with D possibly being TRBD1 (5 bases). The germline V gene has CDR1 MDHEN and CDR2 SYDVKM. Trimming stripped 3 bases from V and 0 bases from J, with 15 bases between. The CDR3 totals 17 residues. The CDR3 region has the DNA TGTGCCAGCAGTTTTACTGGGGGAGGGTATAGCAATCAGCCCCAGCATTTT. The encoded protein is CASSFTGGGYSNQPQHF. Complete variable domain (other parts from reference TRBV28 and TRBJ1-5): DVKVTQSSRYLVKRTGEKVFLECVQDMDHENMFWYRQDPGLGLRLIYFSYDVKMKEKGDIPEGYSVSREKKERFSLILESASTNQTSMYLCASSFTGGGYSNQPQHFGDGTRLSIL.

The chain is built from TRBV3-1 (or the pseudogene TRBV3-2) and TRBJ1-2, with a weak D call TRBD1 (5 bases). Germline V gene lookup returns CDR1 LGHDT and CDR2 YNNKEL (reference sequence). Trimming shortened V by 0 bases and J by 4 bases, and 9 bases separated the two germline ends. CDR3 length equals 14 residues. The CDR3 protein is CASSQESGGYGYTF. The CDR3 nucleotides read TGTGCCAGCAGCCAAGAATCGGGGGGCTATGGCTACACCTTC.

This rearrangement joins TRBV6-5 to TRBJ1-1; perhaps TRBD1 as D (5 bases). CDR3 length: 13 amino acids. Trimming took 2 bases from V and 5 from J, leaving 9 bases between them. Germline CDR1 reads MNHEY; CDR2 reads SVGAGI. The CDR3 bases are TGTGCCAGCAGTTACCGGGGGAGAACTGAAGCTTTCTTT. Translated: CASSYRGRTEAFF.

This chain's CDR3 is CASSLAAAGQFFYEQYF. The CDR3 DNA sequence: TGCGCCAGCAGCTTGGCCGCTGCGGGGCAGTTTTTCTACGAGCAGTACTTC. The chain links TRBV5-1 to TRBJ2-7; weak D call: TRBD2 (6 bases). In germline, CDR1 is SGHRS, CDR2 YFSETQ. CDR3 size: 17 residues. V was shortened by 0 bases and J by 3 bases, with 19 bases between the two germline ends.

The chain joins TRBV19 to TRBJ2-2; TRBD2 matches at 12 bases. Germline loops: CDR1 LNHDA, CDR2 SQIVND (reference sequence). This CDR3 comprises 17 residues. V shed 6 bases, J shed 3 bases, and the junction held 8 bases outside the gene matches. CDR3 coding DNA: TGTGCCAGTAGGACAAGACTAGCGGGAGAGGACACCGGGGAGCTGTTTTTT. It specifies CASRTRLAGEDTGELFF. The full variable domain, with the rest looked up from reference TRBV19 and TRBJ2-2, is DGGITQSPKYLFRKEGQNVTLSCEQNLNHDAMYWYRQDPGQGLRLIYYSQIVNDFQKGDIAEGYSVSREKKESFPLTVTSAQKNPTAFYLCASRTRLAGEDTGELFFGEGSRLTVL.

J is TRBJ2-1 and V is TRBV6-5; possible D gene TRBD2, 5 bases. Germline lookup yields CDR1 MNHEY and CDR2 SVGAGI. This CDR3 comprises 14 residues. V lost 6 bases and J lost 4, with 13 bases in between. In DNA form, the CDR3 reads TGTGCCAGCAGCTACCGGGGTAGTTACAATGAGCAGTTCTTC. This codes for CASSYRGSYNEQFF.

This clone appeared a single time. V usage is TRBV2 and J usage is TRBJ2-7, with TRBD2 matching over 11 bases. This CDR3 spans 15 amino acids. CDR1 is SNHLY, CDR2 FYNNEI, per germline. Trimming at V came to 6 bases and at J to 6 bases, leaving 10 bases not matched to a gene. CDR3: CASRGSGRAWSEQYF. CDR3 sequence (DNA): TGTGCCAGCAGGGGTAGCGGGAGGGCCTGGAGCGAGCAGTACTTC.

CDR3: CASSSGGDTQYF. The CDR3 DNA reads TGTGCCAGCAGTTCAGGGGGAGATACGCAGTATTTT. This chain links TRBV6-4 with TRBJ2-3; 7 positions agree with TRBD1. Germline loops: CDR1 MRHNA, CDR2 SNTAGT. Trimming at V came to 5 bases and at J to 5 bases, leaving 1 base not matched to a gene. The CDR3 loop spans 12 amino acids.

A single count supports this clone. The chain links TRBV9 to TRBJ2-2; D might be TRBD2 (5 bases). This CDR3 comprises 15 residues. Trimming stripped 0 bases from V and 6 bases from J, with 12 bases between. CDR1 is SGDLS and CDR2 is YYNGEE in the germline V gene. The CDR3 DNA reads as TGTGCCAGCAGCGTAGCATCCGGGCGGGCCGGGGAGCTGTTTTTT. This codes for CASSVASGRAGELFF.

The chain has TRBV19 and TRBJ2-3; 10 bases map to TRBD1. Germline trimming cut 4 bases from V and 2 bases from J; bases unmatched to any gene: 12. Germline CDR1 reads LNHDA; CDR2 reads SQIVND (reference sequence). The CDR3 is 18 amino acids. In DNA form, the CDR3 reads TGTGCCAGTAGTAGACTCCTTGGGACAGGGGCCCCCACAGATACGCAGTATTTT. It codes for CASSRLLGTGAPTDTQYF.

The chain links TRBV30 to TRBJ2-7; the match to TRBD2 covers 11 bases. This CDR3 comprises 12 residues. The V segment lost 5 bases and the J segment 6 bases; nucleotides outside the gene matches: 3. CDR1 GTSNPN and CDR2 SVGIG come from the germline V gene (reference sequence). The CDR3 spells CAWSTSGSEQYF. The DNA for the CDR3 is TGTGCCTGGTCTACTAGCGGGAGCGAGCAGTACTTC.

The chain recombines TRBV4-1 with TRBJ2-2, with D tentatively TRBD2 (5 bases). V lost 1 base to trimming and J lost 3 bases, with 15 bases between them. CDR1 and CDR2 from the germline V gene are MGHRA and YSYEKL. There are 17 residues in the CDR3. The CDR3 loop reads CASSQAAGLADTGELFF. The CDR3 region has the DNA TGCGCCAGCAGCCAAGCGGCAGGTCTAGCAGACACCGGGGAGCTGTTTTTT.

This chain links TRBV7-8 with TRBJ1-6, with 9 bases fitting TRBD1. CDR3 length: 15 residues. Germline CDR1 reads SGHVS; CDR2 reads FQNEAQ. Trimming at V came to 0 bases and at J to 7 bases, leaving 1 base not matched to a gene. The DNA of the CDR3 is TGTGCCAGCAGCTTAGCGGGACAGGGCAATTCACCCCTCCACTTT. Its translation: CASSLAGQGNSPLHF.

The chain couples TRBV9 to TRBJ2-3; D call uncertain. The V gene's germline CDR1 is SGDLS and CDR2 YYNGEE. Trimming pared 4 bases from V and 2 bases from J, leaving 14 bases between. The CDR3 extends over 15 amino acids. The CDR3 bases are TGTGCCAGCAGCCTACGACTGGATCCCACAGATACGCAGTATTTT. Residues: CASSLRLDPTDTQYF.